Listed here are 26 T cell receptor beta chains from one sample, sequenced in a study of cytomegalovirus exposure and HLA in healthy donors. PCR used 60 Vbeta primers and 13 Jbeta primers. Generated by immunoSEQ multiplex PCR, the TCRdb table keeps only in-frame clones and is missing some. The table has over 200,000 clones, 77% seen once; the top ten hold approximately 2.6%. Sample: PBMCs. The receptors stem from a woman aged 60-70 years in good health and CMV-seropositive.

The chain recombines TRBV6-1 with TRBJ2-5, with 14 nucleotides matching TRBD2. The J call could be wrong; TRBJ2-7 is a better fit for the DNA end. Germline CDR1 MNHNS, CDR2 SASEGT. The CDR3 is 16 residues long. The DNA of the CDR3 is TGTGCCAGCAGTGCCCCGGGACTAGCGGGAGTAGGCGAGCAGTACTTC. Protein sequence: CASSAPGLAGVGEQYF.

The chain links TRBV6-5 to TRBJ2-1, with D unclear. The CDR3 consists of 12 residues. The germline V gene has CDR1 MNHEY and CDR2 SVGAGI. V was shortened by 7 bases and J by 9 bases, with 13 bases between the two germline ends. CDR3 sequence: CASKPEYGEQFF. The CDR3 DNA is TGTGCCAGCAAACCCGAGTACGGTGAGCAGTTCTTC.

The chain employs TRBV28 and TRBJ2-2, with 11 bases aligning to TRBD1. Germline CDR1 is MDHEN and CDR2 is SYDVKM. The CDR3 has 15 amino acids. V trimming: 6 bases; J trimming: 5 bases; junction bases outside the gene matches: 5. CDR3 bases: TGTGCCAGCAGCCTCGGACAGGGGGCGACCGGGGAGCTGTTTTTT. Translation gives CASSLGQGATGELFF. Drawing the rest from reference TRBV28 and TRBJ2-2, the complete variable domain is DVKVTQSSRYLVKRTGEKVFLECVQDMDHENMFWYRQDPGLGLRLIYFSYDVKMKEKGDIPEGYSVSREKKERFSLILESASTNQTSMYLCASSLGQGATGELFFGEGSRLTVL.

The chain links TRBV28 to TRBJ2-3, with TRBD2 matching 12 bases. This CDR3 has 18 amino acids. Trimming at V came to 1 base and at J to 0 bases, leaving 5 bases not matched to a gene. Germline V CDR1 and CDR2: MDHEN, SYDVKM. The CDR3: CASSLYRLAGASTDTQYF. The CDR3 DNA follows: TGTGCCAGCAGTTTATACCGACTAGCGGGGGCCAGCACAGATACGCAGTATTTT. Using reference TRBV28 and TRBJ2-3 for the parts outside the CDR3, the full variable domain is DVKVTQSSRYLVKRTGEKVFLECVQDMDHENMFWYRQDPGLGLRLIYFSYDVKMKEKGDIPEGYSVSREKKERFSLILESASTNQTSMYLCASSLYRLAGASTDTQYFGPGTRLTVL.

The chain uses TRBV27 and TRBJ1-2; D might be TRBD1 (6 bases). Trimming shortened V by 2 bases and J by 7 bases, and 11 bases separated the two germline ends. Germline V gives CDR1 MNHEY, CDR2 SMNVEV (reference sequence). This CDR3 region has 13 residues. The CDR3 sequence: CASSLNRDAGYTF. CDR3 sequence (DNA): TGTGCCAGCAGTTTAAACAGGGATGCTGGCTACACCTTC.

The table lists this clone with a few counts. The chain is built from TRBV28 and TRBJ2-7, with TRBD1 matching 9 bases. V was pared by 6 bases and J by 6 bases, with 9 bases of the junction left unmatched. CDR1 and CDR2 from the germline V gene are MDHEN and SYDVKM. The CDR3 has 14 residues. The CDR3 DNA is TGTGCCAGCAGCCCCGGTGGACAGGGGTCCGAGCAGTACTTC. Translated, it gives CASSPGGQGSEQYF.

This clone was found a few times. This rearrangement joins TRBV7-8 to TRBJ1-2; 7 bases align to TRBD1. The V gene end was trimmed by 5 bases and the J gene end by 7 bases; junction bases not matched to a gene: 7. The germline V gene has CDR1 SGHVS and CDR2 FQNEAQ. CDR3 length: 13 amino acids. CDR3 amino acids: CASSEDRERGYTF. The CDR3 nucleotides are TGTGCCAGCAGCGAAGACAGGGAGCGTGGCTACACCTTC. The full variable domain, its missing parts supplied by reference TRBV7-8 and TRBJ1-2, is GAGVSQSPRYKVAKRGQDVALRCDPISGHVSLFWYQQALGQGPEFLTYFQNEAQLDKSGLPSDRFFAERPEGSVSTLKIQRTQQEDSAVYLCASSEDRERGYTFGSGTRLTVV.

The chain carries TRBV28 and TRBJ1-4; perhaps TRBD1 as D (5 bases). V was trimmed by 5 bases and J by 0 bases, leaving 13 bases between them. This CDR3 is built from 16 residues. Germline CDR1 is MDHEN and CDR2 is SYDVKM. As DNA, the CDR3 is TGTGCCAGCAGTACCAGGGTTTCATCAACTAATGAAAAACTGTTTTTT. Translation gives CASSTRVSSTNEKLFF.

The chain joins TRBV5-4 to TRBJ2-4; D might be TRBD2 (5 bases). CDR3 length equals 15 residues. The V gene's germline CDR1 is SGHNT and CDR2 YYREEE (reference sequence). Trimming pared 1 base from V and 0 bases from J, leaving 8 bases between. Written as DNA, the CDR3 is TGTGCCAGCAGCTTGCCGGGAACAGCCAAAAACATTCAGTACTTC. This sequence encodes CASSLPGTAKNIQYF.

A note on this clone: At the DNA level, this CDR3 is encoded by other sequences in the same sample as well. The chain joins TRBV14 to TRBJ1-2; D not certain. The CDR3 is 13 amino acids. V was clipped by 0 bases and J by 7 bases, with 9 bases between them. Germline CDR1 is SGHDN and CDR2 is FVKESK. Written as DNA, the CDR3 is TGTGCCAGCAGCCAAGATAGAGGTTTTGGCTACACCTTC. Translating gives CASSQDRGFGYTF.

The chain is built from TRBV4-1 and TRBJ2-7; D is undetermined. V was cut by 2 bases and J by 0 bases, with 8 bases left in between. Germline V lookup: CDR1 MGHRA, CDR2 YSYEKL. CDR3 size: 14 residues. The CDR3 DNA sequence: TGCGCCAGCAGCCAACTACAGTTCTCCTACGAGCAGTACTTC. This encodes CASSQLQFSYEQYF.

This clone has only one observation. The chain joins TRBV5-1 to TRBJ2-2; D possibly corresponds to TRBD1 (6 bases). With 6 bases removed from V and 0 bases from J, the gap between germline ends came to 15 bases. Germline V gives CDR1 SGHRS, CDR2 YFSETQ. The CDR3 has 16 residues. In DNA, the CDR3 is TGCGCCAGCAACCGAGGACAGACATCGAACACCGGGGAGCTGTTTTTT. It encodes CASNRGQTSNTGELFF.

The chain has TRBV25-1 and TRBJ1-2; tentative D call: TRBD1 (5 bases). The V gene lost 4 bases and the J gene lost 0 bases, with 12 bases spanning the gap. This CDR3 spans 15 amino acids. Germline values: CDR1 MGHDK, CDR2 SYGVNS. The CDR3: CASSAGSSANYGYTF. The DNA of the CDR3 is TGTGCCAGCAGTGCAGGGTCGTCGGCTAACTATGGCTACACCTTC.

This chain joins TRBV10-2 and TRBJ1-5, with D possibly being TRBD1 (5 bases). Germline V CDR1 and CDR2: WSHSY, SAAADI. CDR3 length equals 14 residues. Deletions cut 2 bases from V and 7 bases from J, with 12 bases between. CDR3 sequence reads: CASSEQGKRQPQHF. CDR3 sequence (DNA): TGCGCCAGCAGTGAGCAGGGAAAAAGGCAGCCCCAGCATTTT.

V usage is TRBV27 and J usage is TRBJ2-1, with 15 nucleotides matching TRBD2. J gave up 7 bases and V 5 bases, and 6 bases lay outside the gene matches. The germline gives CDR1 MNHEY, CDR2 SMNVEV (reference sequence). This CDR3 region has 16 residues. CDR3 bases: TGTGCCAGCAGTCCTCCGGGACTAGCGGGGGGTAATGAGCAGTTCTTC. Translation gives CASSPPGLAGGNEQFF.

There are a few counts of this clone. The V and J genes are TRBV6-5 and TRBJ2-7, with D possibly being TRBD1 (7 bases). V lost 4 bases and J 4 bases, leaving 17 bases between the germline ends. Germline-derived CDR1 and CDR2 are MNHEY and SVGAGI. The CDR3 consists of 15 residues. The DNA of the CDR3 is TGTGCCAGCAGTTCCCAGGGGGGACGGCTATACGAGCAGTACTTC. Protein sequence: CASSSQGGRLYEQYF.

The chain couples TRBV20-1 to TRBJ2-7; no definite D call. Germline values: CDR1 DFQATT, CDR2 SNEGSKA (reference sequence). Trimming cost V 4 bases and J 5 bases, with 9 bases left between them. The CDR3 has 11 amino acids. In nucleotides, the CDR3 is TGCAGTGCTATCCCGGTAAACGAGCAGTACTTC. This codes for CSAIPVNEQYF.

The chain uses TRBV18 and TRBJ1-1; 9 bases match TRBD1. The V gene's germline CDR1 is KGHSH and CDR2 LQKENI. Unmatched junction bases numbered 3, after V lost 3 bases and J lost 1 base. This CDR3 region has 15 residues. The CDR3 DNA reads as TGTGCCAGCTCACCTTCGGGACAGGGGAACACTGAAGCTTTCTTT. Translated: CASSPSGQGNTEAFF. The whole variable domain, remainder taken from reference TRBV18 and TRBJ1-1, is NAGVMQNPRHLVRRRGQEARLRCSPMKGHSHVYWYRQLPEEGLKFMVYLQKENIIDESGMPKERFSAEFPKEGPSILRIQQVVRGDSAAYFCASSPSGQGNTEAFFGQGTRLTVV.

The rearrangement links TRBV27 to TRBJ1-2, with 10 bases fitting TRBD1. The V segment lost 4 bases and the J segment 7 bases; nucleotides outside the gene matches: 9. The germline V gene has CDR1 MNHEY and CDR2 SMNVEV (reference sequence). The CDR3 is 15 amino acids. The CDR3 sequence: CASSSRQGARGGYTF. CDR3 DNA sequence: TGTGCCAGCAGTTCAAGACAGGGGGCGCGAGGTGGCTACACCTTC.

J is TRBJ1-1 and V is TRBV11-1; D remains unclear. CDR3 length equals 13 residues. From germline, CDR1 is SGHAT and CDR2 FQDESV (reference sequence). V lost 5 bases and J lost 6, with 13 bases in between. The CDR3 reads CASSPRGSAEAFF. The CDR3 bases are TGTGCCAGCAGCCCCCGGGGATCGGCTGAAGCTTTCTTT. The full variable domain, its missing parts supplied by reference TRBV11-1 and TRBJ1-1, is EAEVAQSPRYKITEKSQAVAFWCDPISGHATLYWYRQILGQGPELLVQFQDESVVDDSQLPKDRFSAERLKGVDSTLKIQPAELGDSAMYLCASSPRGSAEAFFGQGTRLTVV.

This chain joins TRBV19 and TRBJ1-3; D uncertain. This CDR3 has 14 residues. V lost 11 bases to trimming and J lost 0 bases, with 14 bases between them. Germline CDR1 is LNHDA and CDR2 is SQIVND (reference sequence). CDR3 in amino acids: CASRAVSSGNTIYF. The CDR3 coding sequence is TGTGCCTCTAGAGCGGTTTCCTCTGGAAACACCATATATTTT.

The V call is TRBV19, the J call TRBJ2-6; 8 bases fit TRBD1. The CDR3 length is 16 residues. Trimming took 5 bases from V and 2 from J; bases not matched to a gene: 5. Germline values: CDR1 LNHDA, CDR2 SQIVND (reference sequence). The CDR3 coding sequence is TGTGCCAGTAGTCCCCAACAGGGGGCTGGGGCCAACGTCCTGACTTTC. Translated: CASSPQQGAGANVLTF.

The chain's CDR3 is CASMDRGQNEQYF. The CDR3 DNA follows: TGTGCCAGCATGGACAGGGGGCAGAACGAGCAGTACTTC. V is TRBV2 and J is TRBJ2-7; 11 bases are shared with TRBD1. The CDR3 loop spans 13 amino acids. Per the germline V gene, CDR1 is SNHLY and CDR2 is FYNNEI. Germline trimming cut 7 bases from V and 5 bases from J; bases unmatched to any gene: 4. The variable domain in full, with the rest retrieved from reference TRBV2 and TRBJ2-7, is EPEVTQTPSHQVTQMGQEVILRCVPISNHLYFYWYRQILGQKVEFLVSFYNNEISEKSEIFDDQFSVERPDGSNFTLKIRSTKLEDSAMYFCASMDRGQNEQYFGPGTRLTVT.

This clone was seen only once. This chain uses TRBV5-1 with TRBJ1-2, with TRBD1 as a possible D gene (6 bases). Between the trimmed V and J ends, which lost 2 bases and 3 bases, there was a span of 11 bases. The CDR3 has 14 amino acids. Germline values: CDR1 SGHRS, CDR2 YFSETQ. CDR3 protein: CASSFPGADYGYTF. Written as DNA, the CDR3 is TGCGCCAGCAGCTTTCCAGGGGCAGACTATGGCTACACCTTC.

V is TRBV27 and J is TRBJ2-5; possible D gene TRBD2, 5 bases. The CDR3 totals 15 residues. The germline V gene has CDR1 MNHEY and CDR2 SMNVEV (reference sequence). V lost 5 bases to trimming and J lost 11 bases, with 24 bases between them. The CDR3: CASSKAPRELYVQYF. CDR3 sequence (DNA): TGTGCCAGCAGTAAAGCCCCCCGGGAATTGTATGTGCAGTACTTC.

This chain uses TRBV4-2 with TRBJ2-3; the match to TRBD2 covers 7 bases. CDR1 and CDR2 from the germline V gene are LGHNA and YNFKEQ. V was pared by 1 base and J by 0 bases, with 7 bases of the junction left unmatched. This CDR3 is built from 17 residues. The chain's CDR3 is CASSQGPSGTSTDTQYF. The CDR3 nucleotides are TGTGCCAGCAGCCAAGGACCTAGCGGAACTAGCACAGATACGCAGTATTTT.